Listed below are T cell receptor beta chains from one sample, sequenced in a study of blood T cell repertoires in COVID-19. Assay: immunoSEQ multiplex PCR; the TCRdb copy retains only in-frame clones and omits some. The sample holds about 50,000 clones, more than 70% seen once. The specimen sequenced was peripheral blood. Receptor source: a human donor in a cohort sampled during active COVID-19. Both conserved end residues are part of each CDR3. A D gene is named only where the DNA matches it firmly. Size is stated for part of the rows, as once, few or many counts, or as a class when the clone is expanded.

j_gene: TRBJ1-3; v_gene: TRBV19; abundance: -; d_gene: -; CDR3aa: CASSTNGNTIYF
j_gene: TRBJ2-7; v_gene: TRBV6-5; abundance: medium-sized; d_gene: TRBD1; CDR3aa: CASNRDRGRYEQYF
j_gene: TRBJ1-3; v_gene: TRBV15; abundance: once; d_gene: -; CDR3aa: CATSRAAGYGNTIYF
j_gene: TRBJ2-3; v_gene: TRBV7-3; abundance: -; d_gene: TRBD2; CDR3aa: CASSTRTSGGAYADTQYF
j_gene: TRBJ2-3; v_gene: TRBV6-4; abundance: many; d_gene: TRBD2; CDR3aa: CASSSGGASTDTQYF
j_gene: TRBJ2-7; v_gene: TRBV7-2; abundance: -; d_gene: TRBD1; CDR3aa: CATEQGTLYEQYF
j_gene: TRBJ2-5; v_gene: TRBV2; abundance: -; d_gene: TRBD2; CDR3aa: CASSEARGGETQYF
j_gene: TRBJ2-2; v_gene: TRBV25-1; abundance: -; d_gene: -; CDR3aa: CASSKGGGPVTGELFF
j_gene: TRBJ1-1; v_gene: TRBV6-1; abundance: -; d_gene: -; CDR3aa: CASSEDRNTEAFF
j_gene: TRBJ2-3; v_gene: TRBV7-9; abundance: -; d_gene: TRBD1; CDR3aa: CASSAQGVDTQYF
j_gene: TRBJ1-1; v_gene: TRBV4-3; abundance: -; d_gene: -; CDR3aa: CASSQDPPGRDTEAFF
j_gene: TRBJ1-2; v_gene: TRBV7-2; abundance: -; d_gene: -; CDR3aa: CASSVIQGYGYTF
j_gene: TRBJ2-7; v_gene: TRBV7-2; abundance: -; d_gene: -; CDR3aa: CASSLGQTGPRTYEQYF
j_gene: TRBJ1-1; v_gene: TRBV19; abundance: -; d_gene: TRBD1; CDR3aa: CASSPGQVYSYQNTEAFF
j_gene: TRBJ2-1; v_gene: TRBV9; abundance: -; d_gene: -; CDR3aa: CASSVGTLANEQFF
j_gene: TRBJ1-6; v_gene: TRBV5-6; abundance: -; d_gene: TRBD1; CDR3aa: CASSRQGTLPGYNSPLHF
j_gene: TRBJ2-3; v_gene: TRBV5-6; abundance: -; d_gene: -; CDR3aa: CASSLGGYSTDTQYF
j_gene: TRBJ1-2; v_gene: TRBV11-2; abundance: -; d_gene: TRBD1; CDR3aa: CASSLTPGQSYGYTF
j_gene: TRBJ1-5; v_gene: TRBV19; abundance: -; d_gene: TRBD1; CDR3aa: CASKGRIGQDSNQPQHF
j_gene: TRBJ2-6; v_gene: TRBV7-2; abundance: once; d_gene: -; CDR3aa: CASSFRGANVLTF
j_gene: TRBJ1-5; v_gene: TRBV5-6; abundance: -; d_gene: TRBD1; CDR3aa: CASSVRRTGVSNQPQHF
j_gene: TRBJ2-3; v_gene: TRBV18; abundance: -; d_gene: -; CDR3aa: CASSLGGTYTQYF
j_gene: TRBJ1-1; v_gene: TRBV3-1/TRBV3-2; abundance: -; d_gene: -; CDR3aa: CASSQAGSGSTEAFF
j_gene: TRBJ2-5; v_gene: TRBV6-5; abundance: -; d_gene: TRBD1; CDR3aa: CASNRDRSLQETQYF
j_gene: TRBJ1-2; v_gene: TRBV4-3; abundance: -; d_gene: TRBD1; CDR3aa: CASSHRQGNYGYTF
j_gene: TRBJ2-3; v_gene: TRBV5-1; abundance: -; d_gene: TRBD2; CDR3aa: CATSPGLATDTQYF
j_gene: TRBJ2-3; v_gene: TRBV5-1; abundance: -; d_gene: -; CDR3aa: CASSMTSGEDTQYF
j_gene: TRBJ2-1; v_gene: TRBV7-9; abundance: -; d_gene: TRBD2; CDR3aa: CASSSLRGGREQFF
j_gene: TRBJ2-5; v_gene: TRBV9; abundance: -; d_gene: TRBD2; CDR3aa: CASSVATSGAYQETQYF
j_gene: TRBJ2-7; v_gene: TRBV27; abundance: -; d_gene: TRBD2; CDR3aa: CASSSIGLASSSTYEQYF
j_gene: TRBJ1-4; v_gene: TRBV19; abundance: -; d_gene: TRBD1; CDR3aa: CASSMMRQGVNEKLFF
j_gene: TRBJ1-1; v_gene: TRBV3-1/TRBV3-2; abundance: -; d_gene: -; CDR3aa: CASSQSGLNTEAFF
j_gene: TRBJ1-3; v_gene: TRBV9; abundance: -; d_gene: TRBD1; CDR3aa: CASSTFDGQGVPSGNTIYF
j_gene: TRBJ2-3; v_gene: TRBV5-1; abundance: -; d_gene: -; CDR3aa: CASSLSGQTTDTQYF
j_gene: TRBJ1-1; v_gene: TRBV4-3; abundance: -; d_gene: -; CDR3aa: CASSQRTPGNEAFF
j_gene: TRBJ2-3; v_gene: TRBV7-9; abundance: -; d_gene: TRBD1; CDR3aa: CASPIPGTVTDTQYF
j_gene: TRBJ2-7; v_gene: TRBV6-5; abundance: -; d_gene: TRBD1; CDR3aa: CASTTPRGREQYF
j_gene: TRBJ2-1; v_gene: TRBV19; abundance: -; d_gene: TRBD1; CDR3aa: CASNIPGQGANEQFF
j_gene: TRBJ2-1; v_gene: TRBV7-2; abundance: -; d_gene: TRBD2; CDR3aa: CASSLRTSGGARTYEQFF
j_gene: TRBJ1-2; v_gene: TRBV20-1; abundance: -; d_gene: -; CDR3aa: CSASSDYGYTF
j_gene: TRBJ1-2; v_gene: TRBV4-1; abundance: -; d_gene: -; CDR3aa: CASSQEAQGTNYGYTF
j_gene: TRBJ2-1; v_gene: TRBV28; abundance: -; d_gene: -; CDR3aa: CASSSRDSYNEQFF
j_gene: TRBJ2-7; v_gene: TRBV18; abundance: once; d_gene: -; CDR3aa: CASSPGQYYEQYF
j_gene: TRBJ2-5; v_gene: TRBV3-1/TRBV3-2; abundance: -; d_gene: TRBD2; CDR3aa: CASSQSGLAGILETQYF
j_gene: TRBJ2-3; v_gene: TRBV7-9; abundance: -; d_gene: -; CDR3aa: CASSLTVDTQYF
j_gene: TRBJ2-7; v_gene: TRBV25-1; abundance: -; d_gene: TRBD1; CDR3aa: CASSEAGGDSYEQYF
j_gene: TRBJ2-1; v_gene: TRBV6-5; abundance: -; d_gene: -; CDR3aa: CASRNRGGLSNEQFF
j_gene: TRBJ2-3; v_gene: TRBV2; abundance: -; d_gene: -; CDR3aa: CATYERKFRPSTDTQYF
j_gene: TRBJ2-7; v_gene: TRBV4-3; abundance: -; d_gene: TRBD2; CDR3aa: CASSQASGGAYEQYF
j_gene: TRBJ1-5; v_gene: TRBV19; abundance: -; d_gene: TRBD1; CDR3aa: CASKRTGNQPQHF
j_gene: TRBJ1-5; v_gene: TRBV4-3; abundance: -; d_gene: TRBD1; CDR3aa: CASSQAFHKTGWSPSNQPQHF
j_gene: TRBJ1-1; v_gene: TRBV30; abundance: -; d_gene: -; CDR3aa: CAWSDQGGANTEAFF
j_gene: TRBJ2-7; v_gene: TRBV19; abundance: -; d_gene: TRBD2; CDR3aa: CASRQLADFSYEQYF
j_gene: TRBJ2-2; v_gene: TRBV29-1; abundance: -; d_gene: TRBD1; CDR3aa: CSVRQGVNTGELFF
j_gene: TRBJ1-6; v_gene: TRBV27; abundance: -; d_gene: TRBD1; CDR3aa: CASSHKDRGQSPPHF